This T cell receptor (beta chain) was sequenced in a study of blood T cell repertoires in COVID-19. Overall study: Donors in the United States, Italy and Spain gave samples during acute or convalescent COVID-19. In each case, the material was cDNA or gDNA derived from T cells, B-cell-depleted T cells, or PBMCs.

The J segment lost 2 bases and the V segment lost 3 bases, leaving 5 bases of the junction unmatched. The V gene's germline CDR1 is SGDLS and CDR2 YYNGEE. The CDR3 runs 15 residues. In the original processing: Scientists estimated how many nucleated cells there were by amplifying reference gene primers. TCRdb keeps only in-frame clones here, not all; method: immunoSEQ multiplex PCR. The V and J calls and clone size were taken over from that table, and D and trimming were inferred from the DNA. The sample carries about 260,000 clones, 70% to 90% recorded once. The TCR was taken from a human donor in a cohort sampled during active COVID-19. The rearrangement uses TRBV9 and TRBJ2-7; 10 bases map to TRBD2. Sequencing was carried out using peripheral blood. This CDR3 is CASSAGTSATYEQYF. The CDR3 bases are TGTGCCAGCAGCGCGGGGACTAGCGCTACCTACGAGCAGTACTTC. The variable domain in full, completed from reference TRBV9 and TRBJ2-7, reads DSGVTQTPKHLITATGQRVTLRCSPRSGDLSVYWYQQSLDQGLQFLIQYYNGEERAKGNILERFSAQQFPDLHSELNLSSLELGDSALYFCASSAGTSATYEQYFGPGTRLTVT.